Following are 28 T cell receptor beta chains from one sample sequenced in a study of immune heterogeneity within non-small cell lung tumors (dated by TCRdb to the late 2010s). Genomic DNA extracted from bulk tumor tissue served as TCR template, with 600 ng gDNA amplified per sample. During surgery, multiple biopsies were taken from each primary tumor and placed as far apart as possible within the tumor mass. Patients in the study cohort, which was described as untreated, were newly diagnosed NSCLC cases going through curative surgery. Data came from a HiSeq X Ten. A multiplex PCR system amplified the TCR beta CDR3 region, with a first 10-cycle round using 32 V-gene forward and 13 J-gene reverse primers. TCRdb's own reprocessing of the public reads used fastp at Q25 and MiXCR and kept productive beta chains. A single entry per CDR3 protein holds the most common genes and DNA from its merged rows. Counted in this sample were 20,000 or so distinct CDR3 sequences; roughly 30% of them appeared once. The ten largest account for approximately 3.7% of the sample.

The specimen sequenced was lung tumor tissue. These receptors all come from a man between 35 and 55 years old with non-small cell lung cancer.

Turning to this clonotype: This CDR3 is missing its conserved last phenylalanine or tryptophan, likely due to a read error. The chain combines TRBV7-2 with TRBJ2-7; D gene unclear. The V and J ends lost 5 bases and 7 bases respectively, with 12 bases between them. Germline assignment: CDR1 SGHTA and CDR2 FQGNSA. The CDR3 spans 12 residues. This CDR3 is CASSHPIGEQYL. Here the CDR3 DNA reads TGTGCCAGCAGCCACCCCATAGGGGAGCAGTACTTG.

This clonotype was detected ten times or more. The chain uses TRBV6-1 and TRBJ2-1; tentatively, D is TRBD2 (5 bases). The CDR3 is 13 amino acids. CDR1 is MNHNS and CDR2 is SASEGT in the germline V gene. V shed 6 bases and J shed 7 bases, with 13 bases lying between them. CDR3: CASSPAVGNEQFF. The DNA for the CDR3 is TGTGCCAGCAGCCCAGCGGTCGGGAATGAGCAGTTCTTC.

Turning to this clonotype: A much larger clone sits a single nucleotide away, making a read error possible. The chain links TRBV6-2 or TRBV6-3 to TRBJ2-1; 8 positions match TRBD1. This CDR3 is built from 14 residues. Germline V lookup: CDR1 MNHEY, CDR2 SVGEGT. Written as DNA, the CDR3 is TGTGCCAGGAGTTACTCCCAGGGGGCCAATGAGCAGTTCTTC. Its protein is CARSYSQGANEQFF.

Points on this clonotype: A much larger clone lies a single base off, so this may be a read error. The V and J genes are TRBV19 and TRBJ2-7; D may be TRBD1 (5 bases). Trimming took 6 bases from V and 0 from J, leaving 24 bases between them. Looked up from germline, CDR1 is LNHDA and CDR2 is SQIVND (reference sequence). This CDR3 spans 18 amino acids. The CDR3 DNA sequence: TGTGCCAGTAGAAACCGTGAGGCAGGGTCAACGTCCTCCTACGAGCAGTACTTC. Its protein product is CASRNREAGSTSSYEQYF.

J is TRBJ2-1 and V is TRBV25-1; no clear D. Trimming removed 1 base at V and 6 bases at J, with 7 bases between. Germline CDR1 reads MGHDK; CDR2 reads SYGVNS. There are 13 residues in the CDR3. The CDR3 DNA reads TGTGCCAGCAGTGAATTCGCCGTCAATGAGCAGTTCTTC. This gives the protein CASSEFAVNEQFF.

The J gene is TRBJ1-1, the V gene TRBV11-1; D gene ambiguous. Germline V lookup: CDR1 SGHAT, CDR2 FQDESV (reference sequence). The CDR3 extends over 13 amino acids. The ends were cut back, 2 bases at V and 0 bases at J, with 4 bases in the middle. The CDR3 protein is CASSLQVNTEAFF. CDR3 nucleotides: TGTGCCAGCAGCTTACAGGTGAACACTGAAGCTTTCTTT.

The rearrangement uses TRBV28 and TRBJ2-1, with 15 bases aligning to TRBD2. The CDR3 is 18 residues long. In germline, CDR1 is MDHEN, CDR2 SYDVKM. The trim removed 9 bases at V and 4 bases at J, leaving 13 bases unmatched. CDR3 amino acids: CARIPPGLAGGSYNEQFF. DNA of the CDR3: TGTGCCAGAATCCCCCCGGGACTAGCGGGAGGAAGTTACAATGAGCAGTTCTTC.

The table lists this clonotype with many counts. The chain couples TRBV4-1 to TRBJ2-7, with no clear D. Germline CDR1 reads MGHRA; CDR2 reads YSYEKL. CDR3 length equals 13 residues. V shed 0 bases and J shed 6 bases, with 9 bases lying between them. CDR3 protein: CASSQDSYGEQYF. The CDR3 region has the DNA TGCGCCAGCAGCCAAGATTCCTATGGCGAGCAGTACTTC.

The chain joins TRBV6-2 or TRBV6-3 to TRBJ2-2; the D gene is possibly TRBD1 (7 bases). V was shortened by 6 bases and J by 6 bases, with 8 bases between the two germline ends. The CDR3 runs to 12 residues. Germline V lookup: CDR1 MNHEY, CDR2 SVGEGT. This CDR3 is CASSRGAGELFF. Here the CDR3 DNA reads TGTGCCAGCAGCAGGGGGGCCGGGGAGCTGTTTTTT.

This clonotype was seen repeatedly, ten times or more. The V gene is TRBV6-1, the J gene TRBJ2-2; D is possibly TRBD2 (6 bases). Trimming took off 6 bases at V and 6 bases at J, with 14 bases between the two ends. Per germline, CDR1 MNHNS and CDR2 SASEGT. The CDR3 extends over 14 amino acids. CDR3 loop: CASRDLASAGELFF. In nucleotides, the CDR3 is TGTGCCAGCAGAGATCTAGCGTCCGCCGGGGAGCTGTTTTTT.

This clonotype was found a few times. J is TRBJ1-5 and V is TRBV19, with TRBD1 identical over 7 bases. The V segment lost 7 bases and the J segment 15 bases; nucleotides outside the gene matches: 15. CDR1 LNHDA and CDR2 SQIVND come from the germline V gene (reference sequence). The CDR3 extends over 13 amino acids. CDR3 in DNA: TGTGCCAGTACCGGACAGGCAGGTCCTGCCCGGCATTTT. It yields the protein CASTGQAGPARHF.

The chain is built from TRBV18 and TRBJ1-5, with a possible D match to TRBD1 (5 bases). The CDR3 contains 16 residues. Germline CDR1 is KGHSH and CDR2 is LQKENI. The V end was cut by 3 bases, the J end by 6 bases, with 18 bases between. The CDR3 region has the DNA TGTGCCAGCTCACCGTTCGAAGGGAGGGACGGTCAGCCCCAGCATTTT. Translating gives CASSPFEGRDGQPQHF.

V and J are TRBV20-1 and TRBJ1-4, with TRBD1 as a possible D gene (5 bases). Germline CDR1 is DFQATT and CDR2 is SNEGSKA (reference sequence). CDR3 length: 15 amino acids. CDR3 in amino acids: CRGLGQLPANEKLFF. The CDR3 bases are TGCAGGGGCCTGGGGCAGCTCCCGGCTAATGAAAAACTGTTTTTT.

This clonotype occurred many times. The chain links TRBV12-3 or TRBV12-4 to TRBJ2-3; tentatively, D is TRBD2 (6 bases). V was clipped by 6 bases and J by 1 base, with 11 bases between them. The CDR3 consists of 14 residues. The CDR3 nucleotides are TGTGCCAGCAGCTGGGGGGTCCGCACAGATACGCAGTATTTT. Its translation is CASSWGVRTDTQYF.

With regard to this clonotype: A much larger clone is a single base away; this may be a read error. The CDR3 here is CATQTAVGGNSPLHF. Written as DNA, the CDR3 is TGTGCCACCCAAACAGCAGTAGGAGGGAATTCACCCCTCCACTTT. The genes are TRBV10-3 and TRBJ1-6; D not certain. The CDR3 runs to 15 residues. Per germline, CDR1 ENHRY and CDR2 SYGVKD. V was shortened by 10 bases and J by 7 bases, with 20 bases between the two germline ends.

Ten or more counts support this clonotype. The rearrangement links TRBV5-1 to TRBJ2-1; 7 positions match TRBD2. The CDR3 has 14 residues. V shed 0 bases, J shed 7 bases, and the junction held 4 bases outside the gene matches. Germline V gene lookup returns CDR1 SGHRS and CDR2 YFSETQ. The CDR3 is CASSLAGGGNEQFF. CDR3 DNA: TGCGCCAGCAGCTTGGCGGGGGGAGGGAATGAGCAGTTCTTC.

This clonotype is large by share. This chain uses TRBV15 with TRBJ2-6, with no clear D. The CDR3 has 15 amino acids. Germline V gene lookup returns CDR1 LNHNV and CDR2 YYDKDF (reference sequence). V was pared by 1 base and J by 0 bases, with 4 bases between. The CDR3 DNA sequence: TGTGCCACCAGCAGAGTAGGCTCTGGGGCCAACGTCCTGACTTTC. This encodes CATSRVGSGANVLTF.

Ten or more counts support this clonotype. This chain joins TRBV7-3 and TRBJ1-1, with D uncertain. Trimming took 5 bases from V and 3 from J, leaving 10 bases between them. Germline CDR1 SGHTA, CDR2 FQGTGA. This CDR3 has 13 residues. The CDR3 loop is CASSQDSDTEAFF. Written as DNA, the CDR3 is TGTGCCAGCAGCCAAGATTCGGACACTGAAGCTTTCTTT.

J is TRBJ2-1 and V is TRBV5-6, with D possibly TRBD1 on 6 matching bases. The germline V gene has CDR1 SGHDT and CDR2 YYEEEE. The CDR3 loop spans 15 amino acids. Trimming removed 3 bases at V and 7 bases at J, with 17 bases between. The CDR3 bases are TGTGCCAGCAGCTCCAGACGCCAAAGGGGGAATGAGCAGTTCTTC. Translation: CASSSRRQRGNEQFF.

The chain is built from TRBV24-1 and TRBJ2-3; 7 bases are shared with TRBD1. The germline gives CDR1 KGHDR, CDR2 SFDVKD. This CDR3 is built from 17 residues. J gave up 2 bases and V 7 bases, and 14 bases lay outside the gene matches. This CDR3 reads CATSAPNRGSITDTQYF. The CDR3 DNA reads as TGTGCCACCAGCGCCCCTAACAGGGGTTCCATCACAGATACGCAGTATTTT.

This clonotype rates as medium-sized. This chain joins TRBV20-1 and TRBJ2-1; the match to TRBD2 covers 14 bases. The CDR3 covers 15 residues. The V gene's germline CDR1 is DFQATT and CDR2 SNEGSKA (reference sequence). The junction had 8 bases not matched to a gene; V was cut back by 6 bases and J by 7 bases. DNA of the CDR3: TGCAGTGCCACCGGTGGACTAGCGGGAGGTAATGAGCAGTTCTTC. Its translation is CSATGGLAGGNEQFF.

This clonotype was picked up a small number of times. The rearrangement links TRBV10-3 to TRBJ2-1; D is unresolved. Germline loops: CDR1 ENHRY, CDR2 SYGVKD. The CDR3 spans 12 residues. Between the trimmed V and J ends, which lost 6 bases and 8 bases, there was a span of 11 bases. CDR3 in DNA: TGTGCCATCAGCGCGAGCTTGGATGAGCAGTTCTTC. Protein product: CAISASLDEQFF.

In the case of this clonotype: A much bigger clone sits one base away, suggesting this may be a read error. The chain combines TRBV2 with TRBJ2-7; D gene uncertain. V was shortened by 7 bases and J by 7 bases, with 17 bases between the two germline ends. CDR1 SNHLY and CDR2 FYNNEI come from the germline V gene. This CDR3 region has 13 residues. The CDR3: CASNQWERFEQYF. DNA of the CDR3: TGTGCCAGCAACCAGTGGGAACGGTTTGAGCAGTACTTC.

The chain couples TRBV30 to TRBJ2-5, with no clear D. Trimming removed 0 bases from V and 2 bases from J, with 10 bases in between. The CDR3 is 14 amino acids. Germline CDR1 is GTSNPN and CDR2 is SVGIG (reference sequence). CDR3 nucleotides: TGTGCCTGGAGTGTACTGTCGGTGCAAGAGACCCAGTACTTC. Translated, it gives CAWSVLSVQETQYF.

This clonotype was found a few times. The gene calls are TRBV15 and TRBJ2-5, with a tentative D call TRBD2 (7 bases). This CDR3 has 14 residues. Per the germline V gene, CDR1 is LNHNV and CDR2 is YYDKDF (reference sequence). Trimming removed 1 base at V and 4 bases at J, with 10 bases between. The DNA of the CDR3 is TGTGCCACCAGCAGAGGAAGGGGGGGAGAGACCCAGTACTTC. As protein: CATSRGRGGETQYF.

This clonotype came up many times. The DNA of the CDR3 is TGTGCCAGCAGCGTAAACAGGGGATCACCCCTCCACTTT. The encoded protein is CASSVNRGSPLHF. The rearrangement links TRBV7-2 to TRBJ1-6; 7 nucleotides align to TRBD1. The CDR3 extends over 13 amino acids. Per the germline V gene, CDR1 is SGHTA and CDR2 is FQGNSA. Germline trimming cut 5 bases from V and 10 bases from J; bases unmatched to any gene: 5.

This clonotype was seen many times. V and J are TRBV7-2 and TRBJ2-3; D is uncertain. V lost 7 bases and J 6 bases, leaving 14 bases between the germline ends. Germline loops: CDR1 SGHTA, CDR2 FQGNSA. CDR3 size: 13 residues. CDR3 coding DNA: TGTGCCAGCACCCAACGACGAGGCGATACGCAGTATTTT. Translating it yields CASTQRRGDTQYF.

The chain joins TRBV30 to TRBJ2-3, with 7 bases aligning to TRBD2. The germline V gene has CDR1 GTSNPN and CDR2 SVGIG (reference sequence). The CDR3 runs to 15 residues. Trimming removed 4 bases from V and 4 bases from J; junction bases left unmatched: 11. The CDR3 DNA sequence: TGTGCCTGGAAACCAGCGGGATATGTTGCAGATACGCAGTATTTT. Its translation: CAWKPAGYVADTQYF.